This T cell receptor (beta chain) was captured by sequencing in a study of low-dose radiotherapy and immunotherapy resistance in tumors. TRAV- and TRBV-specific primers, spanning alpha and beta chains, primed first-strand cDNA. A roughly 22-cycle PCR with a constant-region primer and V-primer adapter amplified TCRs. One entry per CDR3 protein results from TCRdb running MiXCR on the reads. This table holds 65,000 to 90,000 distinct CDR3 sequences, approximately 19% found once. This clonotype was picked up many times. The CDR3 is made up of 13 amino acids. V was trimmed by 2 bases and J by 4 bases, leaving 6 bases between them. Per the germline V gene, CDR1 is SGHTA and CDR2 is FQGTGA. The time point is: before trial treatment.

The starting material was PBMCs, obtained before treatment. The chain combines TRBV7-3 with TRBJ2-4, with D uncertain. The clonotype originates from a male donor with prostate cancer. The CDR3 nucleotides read TGTGCCAGCAGCTTAGACTTTAAAAACATTCAGTACTTC. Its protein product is CASSLDFKNIQYF.